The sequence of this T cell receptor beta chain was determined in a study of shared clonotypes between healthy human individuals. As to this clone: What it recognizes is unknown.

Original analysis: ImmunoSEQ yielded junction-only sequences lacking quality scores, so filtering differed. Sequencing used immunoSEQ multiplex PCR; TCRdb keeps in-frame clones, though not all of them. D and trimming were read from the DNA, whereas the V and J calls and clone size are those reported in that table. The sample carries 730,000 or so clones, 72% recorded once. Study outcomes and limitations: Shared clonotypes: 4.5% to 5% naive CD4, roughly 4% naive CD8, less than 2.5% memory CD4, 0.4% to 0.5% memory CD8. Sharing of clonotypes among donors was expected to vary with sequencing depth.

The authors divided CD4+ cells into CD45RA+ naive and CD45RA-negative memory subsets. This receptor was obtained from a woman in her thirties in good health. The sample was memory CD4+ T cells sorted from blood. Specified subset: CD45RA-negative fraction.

The CDR3 protein is CASSSSVATNYGYTF. As DNA, the CDR3 is TGTGCCAGCAGCTCTTCAGTGGCTACGAACTATGGCTACACCTTC. The chain employs TRBV7-2 and TRBJ1-2, with D hard to call. The V end lost 4 bases, the J end lost 2 bases, and 14 bases lay between the germline ends. CDR3 length: 15 amino acids. Looked up from germline, CDR1 is SGHTA and CDR2 is FQGNSA.